This T cell receptor beta chain comes out of a study of T cells after yellow fever vaccination. Broader study findings: In post-booster samples, most primary-vaccination clones reappeared (just under 97% CD4, over 70% CD8).

This clonotype was seen a few times. What it recognizes is unknown. This CDR3 has 16 amino acids. The germline V gene has CDR1 SGHAT and CDR2 FQNNGV. Trimming removed 5 bases from V and 4 bases from J; junction bases left unmatched: 11. TCRdb re-analysed the 5' RACE reads in MiXCR, keeping a single row per CDR3 protein. The data show more than 95,000 distinct CDR3 sequences, roughly 15% seen once. The chain employs TRBV11-2 and TRBJ1-1, with 9 positions matching TRBD1. The TCR was taken from a man between 18 and 35 years old who received the YFV17D yellow fever vaccine. This sample comprised CD8+ T cells sorted from PBMCs, obtained 5 days after the yellow fever booster vaccination. The CDR3 sequence: CASSPGQGRGGTEAFF. CDR3 nucleotides: TGTGCCAGCAGCCCGGGACAGGGTCGTGGAGGCACTGAAGCTTTCTTT.